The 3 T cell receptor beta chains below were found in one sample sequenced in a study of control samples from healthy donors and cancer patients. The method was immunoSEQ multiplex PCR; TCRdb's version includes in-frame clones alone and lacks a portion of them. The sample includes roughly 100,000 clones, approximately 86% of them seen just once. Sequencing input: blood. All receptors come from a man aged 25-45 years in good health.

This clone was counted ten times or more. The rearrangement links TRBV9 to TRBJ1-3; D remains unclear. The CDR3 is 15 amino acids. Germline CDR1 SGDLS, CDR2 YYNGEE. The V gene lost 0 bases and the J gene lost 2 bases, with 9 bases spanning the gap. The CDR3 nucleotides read TGTGCCAGCAGCGTAGACATTAGGACTGGAAACACCATATATTTT. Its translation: CASSVDIRTGNTIYF.

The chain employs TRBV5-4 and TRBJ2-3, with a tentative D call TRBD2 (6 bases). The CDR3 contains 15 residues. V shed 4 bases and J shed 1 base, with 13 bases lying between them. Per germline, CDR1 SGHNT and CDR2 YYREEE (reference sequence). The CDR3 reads CASSPAGLRTDTQYF. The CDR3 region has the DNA TGTGCCAGCAGCCCAGCGGGCCTCCGCACAGATACGCAGTATTTT.

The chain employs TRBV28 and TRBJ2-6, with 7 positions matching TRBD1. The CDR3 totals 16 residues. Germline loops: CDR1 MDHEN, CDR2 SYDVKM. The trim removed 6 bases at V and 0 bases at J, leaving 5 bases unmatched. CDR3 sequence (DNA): TGTGCCAGCAGCGCCGGGACAGCCTCTGGGGCCAACGTCCTGACTTTC. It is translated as CASSAGTASGANVLTF.